This T cell receptor beta chain was found in a study of T cell responses to AZD1222 COVID-19 vaccine (dated by TCRdb to about 2021). Context from the whole study: Because spike-specific TCR depth and breadth did not differ between the two schedules, AZD1222 recipients who got a second dose at roughly 4 weeks were pooled with those who got a second dose at roughly 12 weeks. A total of 230 or so trial participants underwent TCR sequencing, of whom 207 received two doses of AZD1222 and around 25 received two doses of the MenACWY control vaccine. Trial participants were enrolled by age into subgroups of 18-55, 56-69 and 70-plus years, and roughly 160, 29 and 62 TCR-sequenced participants, respectively, were included in these subgroups. Study-level results and caveats: Most participants were white British and females outnumbered males, and the authors suggested that clonal diversity may have been underestimated. The 56-69-year group was small, and its depth increase did not reach significance, likely because of low power. No day 14 peak-response samples were available, so repertoires were characterized only after the peak T cell response. Reportedly, almost half of the unique spike-specific TCRs recognized epitopes lying outside the regions that are mutated in the B.1.351 and B.1.1.7 variants. After two AZD1222 doses, both the breadth and the depth of spike-specific TCRs were significantly higher than at day 0 and than in MenACWY recipients. The whole spike protein was spanned by vaccine-associated CD4 TCRs, and dominant responses were seen in regions 160-218 and 743-854. Only 5 to 7 AZD1222 recipients were SARS-CoV-2 seropositive at baseline, limiting conclusions about previously exposed vaccinees.

Sample time point, as interpreted from the label and publication: baseline before first vaccination. The vaccinee samples were drawn from two UK trials, COV001 and COV002, one of which was a single-blind randomized controlled phase 2/3 trial testing AZD1222 (ChAdOx1 nCoV-19) in healthy adults. For TCRbeta chain sequencing, PBMC samples from trial participants were taken at day 0 and at day 28 after the second dose. The CDR3 regions of human TCRbeta chains were subjected to immunosequencing. In the paper's pipeline: Repertoire TCRs were checked for matches against a reference library of SARS-CoV-2-specific TCRs that had been generated using the MIRA antigen-specificity platform. Breadth was defined as the fraction of unique TCRs that were SARS-CoV-2-associated. Depth was defined as the fraction of total T cells that were SARS-CoV-2-associated. Using the MIRA data, each spike-specific TCR was assigned both to the spike region to which the TCR was reactive and to a CD4 or CD8 class. Log10-transformed breadth and depth values were compared by one-way ANOVA with Sidak's multiple comparisons tests. Drawn from immuneACCESS, this table holds only the in-frame rearrangements with V and J called that TCRdb kept. Clones are partly lost; checked studies trace under half to an unresolved V gene and leave the rest unexplained. The V and J calls and clone size are taken from that table; D and trimming were inferred from the DNA. Present in this sample are 25,000 to 30,000 clones, 89% of which were seen just once. 1.3% of the sample is held by the ten biggest clonotypes.

The CDR3, from cysteine to phenylalanine, totals 12 residues. Only the CDR3 portion is preserved as DNA: 36 bases, with reading frame beginning at the first base. From a lookup of the germline V gene (reference sequence), CDR1 and CDR2 are SEHNR and FQNEAQ. Relative to germline, V is 3 bases shorter and J is 10 bases shorter, with 12 bases between their ends. With respect to this clone: What this receptor recognizes is not known. Base qualities are missing; no much larger clone stands one base away.

Here the chain combines TRBV7-9 and TRBJ1-1; TRBD1 is a weak D gene call, 6 bases matching. The receptor comes from an adult in good health. The sequencing used peripheral blood, collected on day 0 of AZD1222 vaccination. The nucleotide sequence reads TGTGCCAGCAGCTTCGGGGGGCGTACAGCTTTCTTT. This codes for CASSFGGRTAFF.